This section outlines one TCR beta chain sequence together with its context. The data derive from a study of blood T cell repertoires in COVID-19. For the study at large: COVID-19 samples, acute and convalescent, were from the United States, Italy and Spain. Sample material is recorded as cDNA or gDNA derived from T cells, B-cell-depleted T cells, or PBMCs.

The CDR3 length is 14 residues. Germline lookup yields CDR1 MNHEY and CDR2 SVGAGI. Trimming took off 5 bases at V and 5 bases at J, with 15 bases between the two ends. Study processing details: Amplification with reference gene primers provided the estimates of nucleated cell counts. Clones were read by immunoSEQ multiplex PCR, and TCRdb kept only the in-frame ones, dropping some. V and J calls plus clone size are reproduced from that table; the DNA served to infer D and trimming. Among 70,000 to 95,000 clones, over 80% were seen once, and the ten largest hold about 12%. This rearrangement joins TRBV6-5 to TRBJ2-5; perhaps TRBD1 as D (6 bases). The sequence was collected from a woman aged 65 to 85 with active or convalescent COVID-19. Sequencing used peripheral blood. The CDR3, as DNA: TGTGCCAGCAGTCGGACAGCCCAGGGGGAGACCCAGTACTTC. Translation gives CASSRTAQGETQYF.